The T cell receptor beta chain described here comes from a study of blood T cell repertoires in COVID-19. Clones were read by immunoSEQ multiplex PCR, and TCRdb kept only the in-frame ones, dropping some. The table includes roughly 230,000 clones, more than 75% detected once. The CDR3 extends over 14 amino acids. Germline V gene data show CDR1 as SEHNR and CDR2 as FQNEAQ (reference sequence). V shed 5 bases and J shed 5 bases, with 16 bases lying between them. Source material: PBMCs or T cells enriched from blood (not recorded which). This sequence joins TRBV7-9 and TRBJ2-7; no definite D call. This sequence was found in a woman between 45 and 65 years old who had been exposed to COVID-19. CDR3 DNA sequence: TGTGCCAGCAGCCCCCCCCGAGTAAGAGACGAGCAGTACTTC. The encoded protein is CASSPPRVRDEQYF. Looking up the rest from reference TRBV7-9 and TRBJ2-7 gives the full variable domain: DTGVSQNPRHKITKRGQNVTFRCDPISEHNRLYWYRQTLGQGPEFLTYFQNEAQLEKSRLLSDRFSAERPKGSFSTLEIQRTEQGDSAMYLCASSPPRVRDEQYFGPGTRLTVT.